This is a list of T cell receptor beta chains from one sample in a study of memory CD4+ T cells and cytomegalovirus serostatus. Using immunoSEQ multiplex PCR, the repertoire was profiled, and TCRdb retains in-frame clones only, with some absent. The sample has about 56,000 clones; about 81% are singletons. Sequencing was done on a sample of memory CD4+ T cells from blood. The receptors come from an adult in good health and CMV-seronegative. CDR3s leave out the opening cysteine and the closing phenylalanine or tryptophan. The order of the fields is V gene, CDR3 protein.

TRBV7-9,ASSTGTGEVTEAF
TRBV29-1,SVERSGNEQF
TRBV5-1,ASSLDQASNYGYT
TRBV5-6,ASSRSTGVNSPLH
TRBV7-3,ASSWGQLGEQF
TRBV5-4,ASSLDRTNTGELF
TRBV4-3,ASSPKTGAYGYT
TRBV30,AYSGGGETQY
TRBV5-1,ASRNLAGGGETQY
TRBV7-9,ASQRQGPTPDHT
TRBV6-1,ASSEAGLGQGYGYT
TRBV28,ASSLNPGYEQY
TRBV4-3,ASSLLAHQKADSPLH
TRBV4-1,ASSQVSLGALSTDTQY
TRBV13,ASSSTRQGGDTQY
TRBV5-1,ASRGGTGRETQY
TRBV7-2,ASGADTQY
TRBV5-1,ASSAGVPPETQY
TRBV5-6,ASSRDFSTDTQY
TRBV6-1,ASKWGEQPQH
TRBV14,ASSWTGGIETQY
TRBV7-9,ASSIGQGSGYT
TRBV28,ASSFEAHYQPQH
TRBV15,ATSSRGYGYT
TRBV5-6,ASSPDKSRGYGYT
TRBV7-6,ASSKGQPGDYYGYT
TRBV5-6,ASSLWYRAQETQY